The clone carrying this T cell receptor (beta chain) appeared a few times. Antigen unknown. V was trimmed by 1 base and J by 0 bases, leaving 9 bases between them. The V gene's germline CDR1 is SEHNR and CDR2 FQNEAQ (reference sequence). CDR3 length: 15 amino acids. Prior autoimmune disease or systemic immunosuppression barred patients. The assay was immunoSEQ multiplex PCR, and TCRdb's table has in-frame clones only and misses some. The sample contains some 30,000 clones, roughly 89% of which appear only once. The source of the sample is a study of OX40 agonist ivuxolimab in advanced cancers. Background on the study: Among those enrolled, mean age was 60 years (range 23 to 79) and 75% to 85% were male.

Study results and caveats: Certain nonresponders additionally had low normalized T-cell clonal expansion.

This specimen consisted of CD4+ or CD8+ T cells sorted from blood, obtained in a trial of the OX40 agonist ivuxolimab. This TCR derives from an adult with an advanced solid tumor such as melanoma, head and neck, liver or kidney cancer. The chain links TRBV7-9 to TRBJ1-1, with D unclear. CDR3 sequence reads: CASSLVLGLNTEAFF. CDR3 DNA sequence: TGTGCCAGCAGCTTAGTCTTGGGGTTGAACACTGAAGCTTTCTTT.